This passage covers 12 T cell receptor beta chains from one sample sequenced in a study of T cells in Graves' hyperthyroidism and ophthalmopathy. The source material, RNA transcripts, was used to amplify TCR beta CDR3 regions. Initially, a first-round RT-PCR of the TCR CDR3 employed the HTBI primer set. TCRdb redid the calling of the multiplex PCR reads with MiXCR, one entry per CDR3 protein. Of 500,000 to 650,000 distinct CDR3 sequences listed, about a sixth are singletons. The sample was blood. Source of these receptors: a young woman with Graves' ophthalmopathy.

V gene TRBV9 combines with J gene TRBJ1-1; TRBD1 agrees at 8 bases. J was trimmed by 7 bases and V by 1 base; bases with no gene match: 12. This CDR3 is 16 amino acids long. Germline CDR1 SGDLS, CDR2 YYNGEE. CDR3 in amino acids: CASSVSWAGGQYEAFF. The DNA for the CDR3 is TGTGCCAGCAGCGTATCTTGGGCAGGGGGCCAATATGAAGCTTTCTTT. The whole variable domain, remainder taken from reference TRBV9 and TRBJ1-1, is DSGVTQTPKHLITATGQRVTLRCSPRSGDLSVYWYQQSLDQGLQFLIQYYNGEERAKGNILERFSAQQFPDLHSELNLSSLELGDSALYFCASSVSWAGGQYEAFFGQGTRLTVV.

CDR3 in DNA: TGTGCCAGCAGACTGACGGTTGCAACTAATGAAAAACTGTTTTTT. Translated, it gives CASRLTVATNEKLFF. J is TRBJ1-4 and V is TRBV6-1; unclear D gene. This CDR3 is 15 amino acids long. V lost 6 bases, J lost 0 bases, and 11 bases lay in between. Germline-derived CDR1 and CDR2 are MNHNS and SASEGT.

As concerns this clonotype: A single base separates this from a much larger clone, so it may be a read error. The chain recombines TRBV2 with TRBJ2-1, with 9 positions matching TRBD1. The CDR3 runs to 16 residues. Germline assignment: CDR1 SNHLY and CDR2 FYNNEI. V gave up 6 bases and J gave up 9 bases; unmatched junction bases: 15. The CDR3 protein is CASRMDRGLPMGEQFF. The DNA of the CDR3 is TGTGCCAGCAGGATGGACAGGGGTCTTCCTATGGGTGAGCAGTTCTTC.

The J gene is TRBJ2-5, the V gene TRBV10-3; D is uncertain. The CDR3 loop spans 13 amino acids. Germline loops: CDR1 ENHRY, CDR2 SYGVKD. The V end was cut by 7 bases, the J end by 1 base, with 10 bases between. The CDR3 loop is CAIMEWGQETQYF. In nucleotides, the CDR3 is TGTGCCATCATGGAGTGGGGCCAAGAGACCCAGTACTTC.

This chain links TRBV7-2 with TRBJ2-2, with 13 positions matching TRBD2. Germline lookup yields CDR1 SGHTA and CDR2 FQGNSA. CDR3 size: 18 residues. V shed 5 bases and J 5 bases; nucleotides not matched to a gene: 11. The CDR3 is CASSRTGLAGVKTGELFF. CDR3 sequence (DNA): TGTGCCAGCAGCCGAACAGGACTAGCGGGAGTGAAAACCGGGGAGCTGTTTTTT.

The rearrangement uses TRBV6-5 and TRBJ1-1, with 7 bases lining up with TRBD1. Germline lookup yields CDR1 MNHEY and CDR2 SVGAGI. V gave up 0 bases and J gave up 2 bases; unmatched junction bases: 3. The CDR3 is made up of 15 amino acids. This CDR3 reads CASSYSGQINTEAFF. The CDR3 nucleotides are TGTGCCAGCAGTTACTCGGGACAGATTAACACTGAAGCTTTCTTT.

In the case of this clonotype: An end of the junction differs from the germline gene, which may be a read error. The chain combines TRBV12-3 or TRBV12-4 with TRBJ2-2, with TRBD2 matching 7 bases. This CDR3 has 12 residues. The CDR3 nucleotides are TGTGCCAGCAGTTGGGGTCGGGGGGACCTGTTTTTT. This codes for CASSWGRGDLFF.

This clonotype was recorded a few times. A much more abundant neighbour one base away suggests this may be a read error. The rearrangement uses TRBV7-2 and TRBJ1-1, with 9 bases lining up with TRBD1. V shed 5 bases, J shed 10 bases, and the junction held 11 bases outside the gene matches. Germline lookup yields CDR1 SGHTA and CDR2 FQGNSA. The CDR3 is made up of 14 amino acids. CDR3 sequence (DNA): TGTGCCAGCAGCCCTCAGACGACAGGGGGTGGAGCTTTCTTT. Its translation: CASSPQTTGGGAFF.

The chain links TRBV7-9 to TRBJ1-1, with TRBD1 as a possible D gene (6 bases). Germline values: CDR1 SEHNR, CDR2 FQNEAQ (reference sequence). V gave up 5 bases and J gave up 0 bases, with 16 bases separating them. CDR3 length: 16 residues. The CDR3 DNA reads as TGTGCCAGCAGCCAAGGGGGGGGCGCCCTGAACACTGAAGCTTTCTTT. As protein: CASSQGGGALNTEAFF.

As concerns this clonotype: This may be a read error, as it is one base from a much larger clone. Likely a read error: the CDR3 ends without its conserved phenylalanine or tryptophan. The rearrangement joins TRBV12-3 or TRBV12-4 to TRBJ2-7; D may be TRBD1 or TRBD2 (5 bases each). The CDR3 loop spans 16 amino acids. V was shortened by 3 bases and J by 5 bases, with 20 bases between the two germline ends. CDR3 residues: CASSFRWAGGTDEQYL. The CDR3 DNA reads TGTGCCAGCAGTTTCCGCTGGGCTGGGGGAACGGACGAGCAGTACCTC.

The rearrangement uses TRBV7-2 and TRBJ2-3; D perhaps matches TRBD2 (6 bases). Germline V gene sequence: CDR1 SGHTA, CDR2 FQGNSA. The CDR3 is 14 amino acids. V lost 3 bases to trimming and J lost 2 bases, with 9 bases between them. The CDR3 protein is CASSFGGITDTQYF. The DNA of the CDR3 is TGTGCCAGCAGCTTTGGCGGGATCACAGATACGCAGTATTTT. Supplemented by reference TRBV7-2 and TRBJ2-3, the full variable domain reads GAGVSQSPSNKVTEKGKDVELRCDPISGHTALYWYRQSLGQGLEFLIYFQGNSAPDKSGLPSDRFSAERTGGSVSTLTIQRTQQEDSAVYLCASSFGGITDTQYFGPGTRLTVL.

The chain combines TRBV15 with TRBJ1-1, with TRBD1 identical over 8 bases. Germline CDR1 reads LNHNV; CDR2 reads YYDKDF (reference sequence). Trimming at V came to 0 bases and at J to 2 bases, leaving 14 bases not matched to a gene. The CDR3 length is 19 residues. This CDR3 is CATSRDGPDRALLNTEAFF. As DNA, the CDR3 is TGTGCCACCAGCAGAGATGGGCCGGACAGGGCCCTCCTAAACACTGAAGCTTTCTTT.